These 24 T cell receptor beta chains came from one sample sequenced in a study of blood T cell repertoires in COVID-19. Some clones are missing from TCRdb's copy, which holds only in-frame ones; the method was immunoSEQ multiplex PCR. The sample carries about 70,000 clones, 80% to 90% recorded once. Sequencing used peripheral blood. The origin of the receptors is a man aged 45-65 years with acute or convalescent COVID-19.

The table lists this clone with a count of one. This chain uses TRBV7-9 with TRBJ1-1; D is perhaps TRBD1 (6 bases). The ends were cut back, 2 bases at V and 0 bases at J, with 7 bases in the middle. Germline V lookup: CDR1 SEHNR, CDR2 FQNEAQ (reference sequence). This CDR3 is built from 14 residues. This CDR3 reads CASSLQGMNTEAFF. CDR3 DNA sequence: TGTGCCAGCAGCTTACAGGGGATGAACACTGAAGCTTTCTTT.

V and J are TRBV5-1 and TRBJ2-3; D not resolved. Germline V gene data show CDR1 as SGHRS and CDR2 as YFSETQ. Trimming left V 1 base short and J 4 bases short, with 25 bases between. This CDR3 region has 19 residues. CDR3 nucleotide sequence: TGCGCCAGCAGCTTGCCCTTCCCAGGTACCCTGCGTGGCGCAGATACGCAGTATTTT. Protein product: CASSLPFPGTLRGADTQYF.

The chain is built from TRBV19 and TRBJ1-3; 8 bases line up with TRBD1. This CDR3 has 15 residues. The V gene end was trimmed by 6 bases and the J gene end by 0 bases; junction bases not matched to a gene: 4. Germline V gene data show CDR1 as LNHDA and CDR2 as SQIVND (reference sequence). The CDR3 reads CASRDRASSGNTIYF. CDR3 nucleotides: TGTGCCAGTAGGGACAGGGCAAGCTCTGGAAACACCATATATTTT. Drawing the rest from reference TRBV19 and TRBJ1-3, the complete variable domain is DGGITQSPKYLFRKEGQNVTLSCEQNLNHDAMYWYRQDPGQGLRLIYYSQIVNDFQKGDIAEGYSVSREKKESFPLTVTSAQKNPTAFYLCASRDRASSGNTIYFGEGSWLTVV.

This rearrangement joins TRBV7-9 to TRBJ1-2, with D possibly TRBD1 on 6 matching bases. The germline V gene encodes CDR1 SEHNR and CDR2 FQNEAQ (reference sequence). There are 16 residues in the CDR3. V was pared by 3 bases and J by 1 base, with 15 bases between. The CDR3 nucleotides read TGTGCCAGCAGCTTTTTGACAGGAATCTTTAACTATGGCTACACCTTC. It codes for CASSFLTGIFNYGYTF.

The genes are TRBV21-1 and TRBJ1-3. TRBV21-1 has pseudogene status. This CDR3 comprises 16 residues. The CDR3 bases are TGTGCCAGCAGCATCACTGGGGAGGGCACTGGAAACACCATATATTTT. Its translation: CASSITGEGTGNTIYF.

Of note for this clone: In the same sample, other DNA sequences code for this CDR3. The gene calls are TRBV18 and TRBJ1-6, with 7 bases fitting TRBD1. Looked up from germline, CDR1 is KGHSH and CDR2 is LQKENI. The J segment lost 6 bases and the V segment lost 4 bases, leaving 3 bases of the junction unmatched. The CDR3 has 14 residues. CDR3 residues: CASSQDRTNSPLHF. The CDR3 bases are TGTGCCAGCTCACAGGACAGGACTAATTCACCCCTCCACTTT.

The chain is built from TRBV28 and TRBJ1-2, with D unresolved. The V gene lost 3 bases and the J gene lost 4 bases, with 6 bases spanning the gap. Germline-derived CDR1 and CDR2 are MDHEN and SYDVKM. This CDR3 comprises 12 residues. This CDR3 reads CASSFAGYGYTF. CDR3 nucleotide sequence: TGTGCCAGCAGTTTTGCCGGCTATGGCTACACCTTC.

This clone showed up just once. The CDR3 sequence is CASSRQGTGIQETQYF. CDR3 nucleotide sequence: TGTGCCAGCAGCCGACAGGGGACGGGAATCCAAGAGACCCAGTACTTC. This sequence joins TRBV7-9 and TRBJ2-5, with 8 positions matching TRBD1. This CDR3 has 16 amino acids. The ends lost 5 bases at V and 1 base at J; junction bases unmatched: 9. Germline CDR1 reads SEHNR; CDR2 reads FQNEAQ (reference sequence).

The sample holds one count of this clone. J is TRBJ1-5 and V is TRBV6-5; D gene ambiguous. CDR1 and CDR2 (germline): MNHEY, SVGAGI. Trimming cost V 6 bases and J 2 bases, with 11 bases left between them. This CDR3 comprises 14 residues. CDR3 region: CASRRGRGNQPQHF. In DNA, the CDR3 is TGTGCCAGCAGACGGGGTCGGGGCAATCAGCCCCAGCATTTT.

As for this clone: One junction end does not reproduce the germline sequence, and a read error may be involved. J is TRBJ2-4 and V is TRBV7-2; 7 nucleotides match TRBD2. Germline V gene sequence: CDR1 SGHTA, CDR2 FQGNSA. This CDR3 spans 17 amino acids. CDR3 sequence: CAGSRGRGSPAKNIQYF. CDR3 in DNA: TGTGCCGGCAGCCGGGGCCGCGGGAGCCCGGCCAAAAACATTCAGTACTTC.

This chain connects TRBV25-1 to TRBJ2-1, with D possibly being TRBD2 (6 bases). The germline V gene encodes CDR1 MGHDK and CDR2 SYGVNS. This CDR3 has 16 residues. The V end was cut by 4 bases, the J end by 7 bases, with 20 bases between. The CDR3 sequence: CASSVLRDWAHNEQFF. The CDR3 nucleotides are TGTGCCAGCAGTGTCCTCCGGGACTGGGCACATAATGAGCAGTTCTTC.

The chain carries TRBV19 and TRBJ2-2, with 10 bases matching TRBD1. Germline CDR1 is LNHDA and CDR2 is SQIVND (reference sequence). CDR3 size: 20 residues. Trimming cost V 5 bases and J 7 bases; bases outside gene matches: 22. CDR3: CASSVRGQGQRGSRVGELFF. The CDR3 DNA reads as TGTGCCAGTAGTGTCCGGGGACAGGGGCAACGAGGCAGTCGAGTCGGGGAGCTGTTTTTT. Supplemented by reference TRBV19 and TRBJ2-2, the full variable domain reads DGGITQSPKYLFRKEGQNVTLSCEQNLNHDAMYWYRQDPGQGLRLIYYSQIVNDFQKGDIAEGYSVSREKKESFPLTVTSAQKNPTAFYLCASSVRGQGQRGSRVGELFFGEGSRLTVL.

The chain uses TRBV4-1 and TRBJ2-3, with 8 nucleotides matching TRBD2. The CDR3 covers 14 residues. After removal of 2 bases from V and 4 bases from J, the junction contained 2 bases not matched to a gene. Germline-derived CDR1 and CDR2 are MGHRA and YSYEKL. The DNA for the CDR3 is TGCGCCAGCAGCCAAATCGGGGGGGCAGATACGCAGTATTTT. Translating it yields CASSQIGGADTQYF.

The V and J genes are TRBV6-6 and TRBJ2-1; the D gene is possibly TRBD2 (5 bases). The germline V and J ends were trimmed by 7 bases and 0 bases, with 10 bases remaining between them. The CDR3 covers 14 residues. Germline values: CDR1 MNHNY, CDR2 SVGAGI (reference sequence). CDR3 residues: CASKADSSYNEQFF. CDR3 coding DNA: TGTGCCAGCAAAGCGGATAGCTCCTACAATGAGCAGTTCTTC.

The DNA of the CDR3 is TGTGCCAGCAGGGGGGCCCAGACAGGGGAAAAACTGTTTTTT. Translation gives CASRGAQTGEKLFF. The V and J genes are TRBV2 and TRBJ1-4, with 7 bases fitting TRBD1. This CDR3 has 14 residues. CDR1 is SNHLY, CDR2 FYNNEI, per germline. Unmatched junction bases numbered 9, after V lost 6 bases and J lost 8 bases.

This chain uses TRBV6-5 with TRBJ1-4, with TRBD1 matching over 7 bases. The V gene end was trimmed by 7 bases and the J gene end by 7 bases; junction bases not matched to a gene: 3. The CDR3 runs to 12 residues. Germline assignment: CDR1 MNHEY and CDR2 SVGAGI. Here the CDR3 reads CASKQGSEKLFF. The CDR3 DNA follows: TGTGCCAGCAAACAGGGGAGTGAAAAACTGTTTTTT.

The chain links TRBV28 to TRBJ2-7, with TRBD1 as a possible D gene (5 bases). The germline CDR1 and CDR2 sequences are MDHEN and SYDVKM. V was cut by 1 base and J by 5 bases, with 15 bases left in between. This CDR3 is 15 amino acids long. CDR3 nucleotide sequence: TGTGCCAGCAGTTTATTGGGCAGGGCCCGGGACGAGCAGTACTTC. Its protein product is CASSLLGRARDEQYF.

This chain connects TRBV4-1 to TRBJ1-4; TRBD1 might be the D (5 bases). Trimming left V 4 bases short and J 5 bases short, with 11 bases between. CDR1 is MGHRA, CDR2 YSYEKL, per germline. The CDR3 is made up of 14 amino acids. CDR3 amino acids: CASSLPGGNEKLFF. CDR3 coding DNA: TGCGCCAGCAGCCTCCCCGGGGGGAATGAAAAACTGTTTTTT.

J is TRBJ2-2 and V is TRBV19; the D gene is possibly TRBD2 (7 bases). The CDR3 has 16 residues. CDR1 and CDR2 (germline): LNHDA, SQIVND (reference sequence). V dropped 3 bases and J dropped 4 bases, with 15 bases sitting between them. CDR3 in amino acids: CASSIRGGDVTGELFF. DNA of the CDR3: TGTGCCAGTAGTATTAGGGGGGGAGACGTCACCGGGGAGCTGTTTTTT.

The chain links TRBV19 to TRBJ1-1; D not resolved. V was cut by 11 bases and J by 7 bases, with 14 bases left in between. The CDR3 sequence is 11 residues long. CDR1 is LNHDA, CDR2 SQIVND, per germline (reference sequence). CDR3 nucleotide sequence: TGTGCCTCAGTGGGCAGCCGTGAAGCTTTCTTT. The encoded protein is CASVGSREAFF.

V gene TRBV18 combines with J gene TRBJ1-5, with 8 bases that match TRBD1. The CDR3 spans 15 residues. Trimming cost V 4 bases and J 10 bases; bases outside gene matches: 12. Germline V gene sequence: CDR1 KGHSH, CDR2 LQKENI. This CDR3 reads CASSRNDRGGLPQHF. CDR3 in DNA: TGTGCCAGCTCACGAAATGACAGGGGTGGACTCCCCCAGCATTTT.

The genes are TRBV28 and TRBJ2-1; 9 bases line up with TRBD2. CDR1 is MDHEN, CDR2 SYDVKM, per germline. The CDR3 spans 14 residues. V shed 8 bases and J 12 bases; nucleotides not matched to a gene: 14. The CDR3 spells CASPPAGGGGSQFF. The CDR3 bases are TGTGCCAGCCCCCCAGCGGGAGGCGGTGGGTCGCAGTTCTTC.

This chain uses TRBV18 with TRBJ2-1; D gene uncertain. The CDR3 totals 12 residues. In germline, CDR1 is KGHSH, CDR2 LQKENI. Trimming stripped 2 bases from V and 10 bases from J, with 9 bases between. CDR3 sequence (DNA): TGTGCCAGCTCACCAGCCGAGGTAGAGCAGTTCTTC. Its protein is CASSPAEVEQFF.

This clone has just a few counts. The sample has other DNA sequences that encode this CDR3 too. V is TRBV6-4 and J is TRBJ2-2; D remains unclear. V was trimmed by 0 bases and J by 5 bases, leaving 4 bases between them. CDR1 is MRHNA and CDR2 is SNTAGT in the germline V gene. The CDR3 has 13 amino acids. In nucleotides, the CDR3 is TGTGCCAGCAGTGACTCGAGTACCGGGGAGCTGTTTTTT. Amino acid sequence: CASSDSSTGELFF.